A single sample gave rise to the 12 T cell receptor beta chains below, sequenced in a study of T cell responses to AZD1222 COVID-19 vaccine. Some clones are missing from TCRdb's copy, which holds only in-frame ones; the method was immunoSEQ multiplex PCR. Of some 130,000 clones listed, about nine tenths are singletons. The material sequenced was peripheral blood, taken on day 0 of AZD1222 vaccination. The receptors were gathered from an adult in good health.

The rearrangement links TRBV7-2 to TRBJ2-1; 7 bases fit TRBD1. Germline lookup yields CDR1 SGHTA and CDR2 FQGNSA. The CDR3 contains 15 residues. The junction had 4 bases not matched to a gene; V was cut back by 1 base and J by 4 bases. The CDR3 sequence is CASSLDQGEYNEQFF. The DNA of the CDR3 is TGTGCCAGCAGCTTAGATCAGGGGGAGTACAATGAGCAGTTCTTC. The full variable domain, completed using reference TRBV7-2 and TRBJ2-1, is GAGVSQSPSNKVTEKGKDVELRCDPISGHTALYWYRQSLGQGLEFLIYFQGNSAPDKSGLPSDRFSAERTGGSVSTLTIQRTQQEDSAVYLCASSLDQGEYNEQFFGPGTRLTVL.

This CDR3 reads CASSRWRPYGYTF. The CDR3 DNA is TGCGCCAGCAGCCGGTGGAGACCCTATGGCTACACCTTC. The rearrangement links TRBV23-1 to TRBJ1-2, with D unresolved. TRBV23-1 is an ORF, and what it does is uncertain. This CDR3 is built from 13 residues. V dropped 6 bases and J dropped 4 bases, with 12 bases sitting between them.

This clone has more than one count but fewer than ten. The V call is TRBV6-4, the J call TRBJ2-1; D is perhaps TRBD1 or TRBD2 (5 bases each). V lost 4 bases to trimming and J lost 7 bases, with 11 bases between them. This CDR3 region has 13 residues. Germline V CDR1 and CDR2: MRHNA, SNTAGT. The CDR3 region is CASSGDGANEQFF. The CDR3 nucleotides read TGTGCCAGCAGTGGGGACGGGGCGAATGAGCAGTTCTTC.

The chain combines TRBV18 with TRBJ2-4, with 8 nucleotides matching TRBD1. CDR1 is KGHSH and CDR2 is LQKENI in the germline V gene. V gave up 3 bases and J gave up 4 bases; unmatched junction bases: 5. The CDR3 consists of 15 residues. The CDR3 DNA sequence: TGTGCCAGCTCACCCCCGGACAGGGCGAAAAACATTCAGTACTTC. Residues: CASSPPDRAKNIQYF.

This clone was detected once. This sequence joins TRBV4-3 and TRBJ1-4; TRBD1 aligns across 7 bases. The CDR3 consists of 16 residues. Germline loops: CDR1 LGHNA, CDR2 YSLEER. With V trimmed by 0 bases and J by 5 bases, 6 bases remained unmatched. As DNA, the CDR3 is TGCGCCAGCAGCCAAGACCCGGGACAGACGAATGAAAAACTGTTTTTT. It translates to CASSQDPGQTNEKLFF.

This sequence joins TRBV5-1 and TRBJ1-1, with D possibly TRBD1 on 5 matching bases. The CDR3 length is 12 residues. From germline, CDR1 is SGHRS and CDR2 YFSETQ. V lost 6 bases and J lost 1, with 7 bases in between. The DNA of the CDR3 is TGCGCCAGCAAAACAGGGAACACTGAAGCTTTCTTT. Protein product: CASKTGNTEAFF.

This clone appeared a single time. The chain joins TRBV5-4 to TRBJ2-5, with 14 bases matching TRBD2. Germline trimming cut 2 bases from V and 5 bases from J; bases unmatched to any gene: 2. This CDR3 comprises 15 residues. Germline assignment: CDR1 SGHNT and CDR2 YYREEE (reference sequence). CDR3 in amino acids: CASSFGLAGGETQYF. CDR3 sequence (DNA): TGTGCCAGCAGCTTTGGACTAGCGGGGGGTGAGACCCAGTACTTC.

This sequence joins TRBV10-3 and TRBJ2-1; the D is unclear. The CDR3 length is 16 residues. With 6 bases removed from V and 8 bases from J, the gap between germline ends came to 23 bases. Germline V gene data show CDR1 as ENHRY and CDR2 as SYGVKD. The CDR3 loop reads CAIRLDSPLVVDEQFF. The DNA of the CDR3 is TGTGCCATCAGATTAGACTCTCCCCTGGTCGTCGATGAGCAGTTCTTC.

V usage is TRBV2 and J usage is TRBJ1-2; D gene ambiguous. The CDR3 spans 12 residues. Trimming removed 3 bases at V and 5 bases at J, with 7 bases between. The V gene's germline CDR1 is SNHLY and CDR2 FYNNEI. CDR3 protein: CASSEIGYGYTF. The CDR3, as DNA: TGTGCCAGCAGTGAGATCGGTTATGGCTACACCTTC.

This clone was picked up a small number of times. The chain joins TRBV5-1 to TRBJ2-7; D is tentatively TRBD1 or TRBD2 (6 bases each). Germline V CDR1 and CDR2: SGHRS, YFSETQ. Trimming took off 2 bases at V and 4 bases at J, with 16 bases between the two ends. This CDR3 comprises 15 residues. CDR3 nucleotides: TGCGCCAGCAGCTTTCAATCGGGGGCCCCTTACGAGCAGTACTTC. Translating it yields CASSFQSGAPYEQYF.

The chain joins TRBV4-2 to TRBJ1-1, with D hard to call. The CDR3 is made up of 15 amino acids. Germline-derived CDR1 and CDR2 are LGHNA and YNFKEQ. Trimming pared 1 base from V and 6 bases from J, leaving 15 bases between. Here the CDR3 reads CASSQGVVGGSEAFF. The CDR3 DNA reads TGTGCCAGCAGCCAAGGTGTTGTGGGCGGCTCTGAAGCTTTCTTT.

The chain joins TRBV19 to TRBJ1-1; unclear D gene. With 8 bases removed from V and 1 base from J, the gap between germline ends came to 8 bases. The CDR3 is 12 residues long. CDR1 LNHDA and CDR2 SQIVND come from the germline V gene (reference sequence). The CDR3 sequence: CASETGNTEAFF. Written as DNA, the CDR3 is TGTGCCAGTGAGACTGGGAACACTGAAGCTTTCTTT. The full variable domain, its missing parts supplied by reference TRBV19 and TRBJ1-1, is DGGITQSPKYLFRKEGQNVTLSCEQNLNHDAMYWYRQDPGQGLRLIYYSQIVNDFQKGDIAEGYSVSREKKESFPLTVTSAQKNPTAFYLCASETGNTEAFFGQGTRLTVV.